This entry features one T cell receptor beta chain sequence. These data come from a study of blood T cell repertoires in COVID-19. Germline V CDR1 and CDR2: PRHDT, FYEKMQ (reference sequence). The CDR3 is made up of 15 amino acids. After removal of 4 bases from V and 7 bases from J, the junction contained 8 bases not matched to a gene. Some clones are missing from TCRdb's copy, which holds only in-frame ones; the method was immunoSEQ multiplex PCR. The data contain about 300,000 clones, approximately 90% of them singletons. The J gene is TRBJ2-7, the V gene TRBV13, with TRBD2 identical over 12 bases. Sequenced: peripheral blood. The clonotype originates from a woman in her 30s with COVID-19, enrolled during active disease. The CDR3 here is CASSSGLAGKREQYF. The DNA for the CDR3 is TGTGCCAGCAGCTCCGGACTAGCGGGGAAGAGGGAGCAGTACTTC.